This T cell receptor (beta chain) was captured in a study of blood T cells in healthy people across ages. Findings and caveats of the study: Shifts in expanded clonotypes may have been confounded by donor CMV status, which was unknown.

It was with a sample-barcoded 5' primer and a J-beta primer mix that a second PCR of roughly 7 to 12 cycles was run. In TCRdb, the 5' RACE reads were re-called with MiXCR into one record per CDR3 protein. This table has about 580,000 distinct CDR3 sequences, around 48% appearing once. The table lists this clonotype with a few counts. Antigen specificity is unknown. Germline assignment: CDR1 SQVTM and CDR2 ANQGSEA. Trimming cost V 6 bases and J 0 bases, with 9 bases left between them. The CDR3 is 14 residues long. The clonotype comes from a man older than 75 in good health. Sequenced input: blood. The chain carries TRBV29-1 and TRBJ2-6, with TRBD1 as a possible D gene (5 bases). CDR3 amino acids: CSVVDSSGANVLTF. Written as DNA, the CDR3 is TGCAGCGTCGTTGACAGCTCTGGGGCCAACGTCCTGACTTTC. Complete variable domain (other parts from reference TRBV29-1 and TRBJ2-6): SAVISQKPSRDICQRGTSLTIQCQVDSQVTMMFWYRQQPGQSLTLIATANQGSEATYESGFVIDKFPISRPNLTFSTLTVSNMSPEDSSIYLCSVVDSSGANVLTFGAGSRLTVL.